The 3 T cell receptor beta chains given below trace back to one sample, sequenced in a study of early T cells in non-severe SARS-CoV-2 infection. TCRdb used MiXCR to reprocess the 5' RACE reads, holding one entry per CDR3 protein. In the table there are 90,000 or so distinct CDR3 sequences, 14% to 15% of which are singletons. Material for sequencing was whole blood. These receptors came from an adult who was a healthcare worker with PCR-confirmed SARS-CoV-2 infection or an uninfected control (not recorded which).

This clonotype was counted a few times. The CDR3, as DNA: TGCAGTGCTAGAGACCGCTTAGAACTAGTGACCTACAATGAGCAGTTCTTC. Translated, it gives CSARDRLELVTYNEQFF. The rearrangement links TRBV20-1 to TRBJ2-1; tentative D call: TRBD2 (5 bases). The germline gives CDR1 DFQATT, CDR2 SNEGSKA (reference sequence). This CDR3 spans 17 amino acids. V was shortened by 0 bases and J by 2 bases, with 17 bases between the two germline ends.

The sample holds a few counts of this clonotype. V usage is TRBV5-5 and J usage is TRBJ2-7; no clear D gene. The CDR3 extends over 14 amino acids. Germline V gene sequence: CDR1 SGHKS, CDR2 YYEKEE (reference sequence). Trimming removed 0 bases at V and 0 bases at J, with 7 bases between. Here the CDR3 reads CASSLGQVSYEQYF. The DNA of the CDR3 is TGTGCCAGCAGCTTGGGTCAGGTCTCCTACGAGCAGTACTTC.

This clonotype has a handful of counts. The chain employs TRBV19 and TRBJ2-4, with D perhaps TRBD2 (6 bases). The CDR3 contains 14 residues. From germline, CDR1 is LNHDA and CDR2 SQIVND (reference sequence). Trimming took 11 bases from V and 2 from J, leaving 16 bases between them. For the CDR3, the DNA is TGTGCCTACCGTAGGAGGGAGACCAAAAACATTCAGTACTTC. It specifies CAYRRRETKNIQYF.